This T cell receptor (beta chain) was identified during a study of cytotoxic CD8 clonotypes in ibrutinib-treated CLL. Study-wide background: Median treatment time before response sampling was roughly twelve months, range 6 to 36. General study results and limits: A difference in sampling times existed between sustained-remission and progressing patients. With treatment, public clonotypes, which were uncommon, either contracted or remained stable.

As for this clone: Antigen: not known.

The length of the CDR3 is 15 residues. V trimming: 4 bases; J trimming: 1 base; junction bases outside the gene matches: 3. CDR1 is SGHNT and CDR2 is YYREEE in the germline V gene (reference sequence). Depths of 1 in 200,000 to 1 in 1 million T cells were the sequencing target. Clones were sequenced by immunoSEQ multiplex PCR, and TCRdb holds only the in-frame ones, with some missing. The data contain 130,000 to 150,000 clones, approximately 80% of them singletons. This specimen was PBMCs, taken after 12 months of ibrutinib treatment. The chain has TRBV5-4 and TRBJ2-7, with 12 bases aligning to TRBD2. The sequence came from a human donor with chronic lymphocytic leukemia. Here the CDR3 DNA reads TGTGCCAGCAGCCTCGGGACTAGCGGGTCCTACGAGCAGTACTTC. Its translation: CASSLGTSGSYEQYF.